These 10 T cell receptor beta chains were all obtained from the same sample, sequenced in a study of PD-1 blockade in classical Hodgkin lymphoma. Each patient's relapse followed autologous stem cell transplantation, and brentuximab vedotin exposure varied. The table came from immunoSEQ multiplex PCR; TCRdb's copy has only in-frame clones and leaves some out. In the table there are about 13,000 clones, roughly 78% of which are singletons. The sample consisted of peripheral blood mononuclear cells (PBMCs), taken at baseline. Receptors were obtained from a human donor with classical Hodgkin lymphoma.

The genes are TRBV6-1 and TRBJ1-4, with a tentative D call TRBD1 (6 bases). Germline loops: CDR1 MNHNS, CDR2 SASEGT. The CDR3 length is 16 residues. The V gene lost 2 bases and the J gene lost 4 bases, with 14 bases spanning the gap. CDR3 bases: TGTGCCAGCAGTGAAAAGGGGGGACGGGGTAATGAAAAACTGTTTTTT. Translated: CASSEKGGRGNEKLFF.

The rearrangement joins TRBV5-6 to TRBJ1-2, with 7 bases that match TRBD1. V dropped 4 bases and J dropped 6; count of bases not matched to a gene: 6. Per the germline V gene, CDR1 is SGHDT and CDR2 is YYEEEE. The CDR3 contains 13 residues. CDR3 sequence reads: CASSLTGADGYTF. CDR3 nucleotides: TGTGCCAGCAGCCTCACAGGGGCGGATGGCTACACCTTC.

This clone showed up just a few times. The J gene is TRBJ1-5, the V gene TRBV6-1; D is ambiguous. The V gene's germline CDR1 is MNHNS and CDR2 SASEGT. This CDR3 has 13 residues. The V end lost 6 bases, the J end lost 2 bases, and 8 bases lay between the germline ends. The CDR3 sequence: CASRGIGNQPQHF. The DNA of the CDR3 is TGTGCCAGCAGGGGGATTGGCAATCAGCCCCAGCATTTT.

The chain recombines TRBV10-3 with TRBJ1-4; 8 positions match TRBD1. CDR1 ENHRY and CDR2 SYGVKD come from the germline V gene. The length of the CDR3 is 21 residues. V was pared by 2 bases and J by 3 bases, with 20 bases of the junction left unmatched. The CDR3 nucleotides read TGTGCCATCAGTGAGATCTGGCGGGAGGGACAGGTGGTAACTGCTAATGAAAAACTGTTTTTT. Its translation: CAISEIWREGQVVTANEKLFF.

The chain uses TRBV9 and TRBJ2-7; 10 nucleotides line up with TRBD2. Per germline, CDR1 SGDLS and CDR2 YYNGEE. V lost 0 bases to trimming and J lost 3 bases; unmatched junction nucleotides: 9. The CDR3 extends over 17 amino acids. The DNA of the CDR3 is TGTGCCAGCAGCGTAGATTGGACTAGCGGAAAAAACTACGAGCAGTACTTC. It yields the protein CASSVDWTSGKNYEQYF. Looking up the rest from reference TRBV9 and TRBJ2-7 gives the full variable domain: DSGVTQTPKHLITATGQRVTLRCSPRSGDLSVYWYQQSLDQGLQFLIQYYNGEERAKGNILERFSAQQFPDLHSELNLSSLELGDSALYFCASSVDWTSGKNYEQYFGPGTRLTVT.

The chain combines TRBV6-5 with TRBJ2-7; the D gene is possibly TRBD1 (6 bases). Germline CDR1 MNHEY, CDR2 SVGAGI. This CDR3 has 15 amino acids. The V and J ends lost 6 bases and 2 bases respectively, with 17 bases between them. This CDR3 reads CASRPSGTPTYEQYV. CDR3 nucleotides: TGTGCCAGCAGGCCCTCTGGGACACCAACCTACGAGCAGTACGTC.

The genes are TRBV28 and TRBJ2-5, with 8 positions matching TRBD2. The CDR3 spans 18 residues. Germline V gene data show CDR1 as MDHEN and CDR2 as SYDVKM. V was clipped by 1 base and J by 9 bases; unmatched bases: 19. Here the CDR3 reads CASSLSFGRGGIRLAQYF. Written as DNA, the CDR3 is TGTGCCAGCAGTTTATCCTTCGGCCGCGGGGGGATAAGGTTAGCCCAGTACTTC.

The J gene is TRBJ2-1, the V gene TRBV7-9; the D gene is possibly TRBD1 (5 bases). Trimming removed 3 bases from V and 5 bases from J, with 14 bases in between. This CDR3 is built from 15 residues. CDR1 SEHNR and CDR2 FQNEAQ come from the germline V gene (reference sequence). The CDR3 spells CASSFLGTGNNEQFF. In DNA, the CDR3 is TGTGCCAGCAGCTTTCTAGGAACAGGTAACAATGAGCAGTTCTTC. The full variable domain, with the rest looked up from reference TRBV7-9 and TRBJ2-1, is DTGVSQNPRHKITKRGQNVTFRCDPISEHNRLYWYRQTLGQGPEFLTYFQNEAQLEKSRLLSDRFSAERPKGSFSTLEIQRTEQGDSAMYLCASSFLGTGNNEQFFGPGTRLTVL.

V is TRBV5-4 and J is TRBJ2-1; perhaps TRBD1 as D (5 bases). V lost 0 bases and J lost 4, with 5 bases in between. There are 13 residues in the CDR3. Germline CDR1 reads SGHNT; CDR2 reads YYREEE (reference sequence). The CDR3 here is CASSLGQYNEQFF. The CDR3 region has the DNA TGTGCCAGCAGCTTGGGACAGTACAATGAGCAGTTCTTC.

As regards this clone: Other DNA sequences from this sample encode an identical CDR3 as well. The chain links TRBV4-2 to TRBJ2-2; no firm D call. Trimming left V 2 bases short and J 5 bases short, with 3 bases between. The CDR3 is made up of 12 amino acids. Germline V CDR1 and CDR2: LGHNA, YNFKEQ. CDR3 nucleotides: TGTGCCAGCAGCCAACCTACCGGGGAGCTGTTTTTT. This translates into CASSQPTGELFF.